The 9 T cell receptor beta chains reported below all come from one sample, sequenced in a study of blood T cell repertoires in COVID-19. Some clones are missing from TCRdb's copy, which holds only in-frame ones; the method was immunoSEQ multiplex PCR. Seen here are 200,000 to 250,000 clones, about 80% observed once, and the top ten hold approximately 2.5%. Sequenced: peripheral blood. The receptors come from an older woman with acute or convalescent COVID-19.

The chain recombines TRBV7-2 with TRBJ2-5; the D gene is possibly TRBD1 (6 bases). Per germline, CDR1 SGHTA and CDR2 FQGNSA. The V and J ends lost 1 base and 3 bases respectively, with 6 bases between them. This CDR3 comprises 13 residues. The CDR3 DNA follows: TGTGCCAGCAGCTTAGACAGGGAAGAGACCCAGTACTTC. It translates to CASSLDREETQYF.

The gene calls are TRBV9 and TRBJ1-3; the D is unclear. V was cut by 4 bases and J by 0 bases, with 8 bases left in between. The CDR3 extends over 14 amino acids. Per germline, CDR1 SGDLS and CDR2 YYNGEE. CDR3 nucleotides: TGTGCCAGCAGCATCAAAAACTCTGGAAACACCATATATTTT. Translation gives CASSIKNSGNTIYF.

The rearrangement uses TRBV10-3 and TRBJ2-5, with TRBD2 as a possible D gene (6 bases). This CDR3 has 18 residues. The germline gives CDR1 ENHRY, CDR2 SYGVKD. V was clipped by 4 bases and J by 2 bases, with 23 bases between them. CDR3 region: CAISGRGDGARRQETQYF. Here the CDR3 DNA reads TGTGCCATCAGTGGGCGGGGCGACGGAGCCCGTCGGCAAGAGACCCAGTACTTC.

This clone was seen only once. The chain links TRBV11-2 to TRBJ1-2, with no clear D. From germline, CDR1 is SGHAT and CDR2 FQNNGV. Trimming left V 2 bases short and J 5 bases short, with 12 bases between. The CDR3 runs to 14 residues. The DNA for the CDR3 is TGTGCCAGCAGCTTATTCCGGGATAAATATGGCTACACCTTC. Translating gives CASSLFRDKYGYTF.

The CDR3 region is CASSGQGVISGNTIYF. DNA for the CDR3: TGTGCCAGCAGCGGGCAGGGGGTTATCTCTGGAAACACCATATATTTT. This chain joins TRBV7-9 and TRBJ1-3, with 7 bases matching TRBD1. CDR1 is SEHNR, CDR2 FQNEAQ, per germline (reference sequence). CDR3 length: 16 residues. The ends lost 5 bases at V and 0 bases at J; junction bases unmatched: 7.

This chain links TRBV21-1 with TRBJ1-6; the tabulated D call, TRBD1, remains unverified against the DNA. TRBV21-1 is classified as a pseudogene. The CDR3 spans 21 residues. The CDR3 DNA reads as TGTGCCAGCAGAAAGCCGCACGGGGACAGCGTCAGGAGCTCCTATAATTCACCCCTCCACTTT. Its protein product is CASRKPHGDSVRSSYNSPLHF.

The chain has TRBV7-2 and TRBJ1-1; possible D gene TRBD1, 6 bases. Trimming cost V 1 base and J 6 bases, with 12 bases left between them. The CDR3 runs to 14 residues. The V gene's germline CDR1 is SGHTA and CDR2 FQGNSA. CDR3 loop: CASSLGRGGAEAFF. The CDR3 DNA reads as TGTGCCAGCAGCTTAGGAAGGGGGGGCGCTGAAGCTTTCTTT. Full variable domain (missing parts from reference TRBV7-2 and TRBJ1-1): GAGVSQSPSNKVTEKGKDVELRCDPISGHTALYWYRQSLGQGLEFLIYFQGNSAPDKSGLPSDRFSAERTGGSVSTLTIQRTQQEDSAVYLCASSLGRGGAEAFFGQGTRLTVV.

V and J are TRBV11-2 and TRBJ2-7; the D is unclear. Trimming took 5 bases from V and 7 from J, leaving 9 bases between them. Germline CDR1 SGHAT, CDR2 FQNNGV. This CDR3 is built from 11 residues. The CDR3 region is CASSVVREQYF. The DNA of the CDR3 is TGTGCCAGCAGCGTAGTCCGGGAGCAGTACTTC.

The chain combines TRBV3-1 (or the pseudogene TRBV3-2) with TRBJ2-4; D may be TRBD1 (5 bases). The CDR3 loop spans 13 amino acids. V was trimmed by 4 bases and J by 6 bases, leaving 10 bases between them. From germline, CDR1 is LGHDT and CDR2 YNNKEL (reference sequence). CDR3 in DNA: TGTGCCAGCAGCCGCAGGGATGGAAACATTCAGTACTTC. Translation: CASSRRDGNIQYF.